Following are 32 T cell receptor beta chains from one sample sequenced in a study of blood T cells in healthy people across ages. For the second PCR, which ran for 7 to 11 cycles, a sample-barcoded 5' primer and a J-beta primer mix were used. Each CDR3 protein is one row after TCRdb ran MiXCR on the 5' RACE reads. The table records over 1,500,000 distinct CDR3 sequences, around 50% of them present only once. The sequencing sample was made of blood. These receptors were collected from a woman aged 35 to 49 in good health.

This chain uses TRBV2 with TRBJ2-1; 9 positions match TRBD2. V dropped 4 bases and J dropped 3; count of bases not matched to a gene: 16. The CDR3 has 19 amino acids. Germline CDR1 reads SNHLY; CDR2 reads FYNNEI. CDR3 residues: CASSGFAGPAGGVYNEQFF. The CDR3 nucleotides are TGTGCCAGCAGTGGCTTCGCAGGGCCAGCGGGGGGTGTCTACAATGAGCAGTTCTTC.

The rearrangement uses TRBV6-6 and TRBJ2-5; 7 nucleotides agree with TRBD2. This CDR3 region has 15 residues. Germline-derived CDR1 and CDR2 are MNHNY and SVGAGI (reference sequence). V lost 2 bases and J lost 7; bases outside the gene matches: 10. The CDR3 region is CASSYEQGGDGTQYF. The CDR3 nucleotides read TGTGCCAGCAGTTACGAGCAGGGAGGGGATGGGACCCAGTACTTC.

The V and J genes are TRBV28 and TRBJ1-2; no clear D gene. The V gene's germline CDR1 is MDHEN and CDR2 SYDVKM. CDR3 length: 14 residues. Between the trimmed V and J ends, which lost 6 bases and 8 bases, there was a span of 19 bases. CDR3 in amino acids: CASRGFLRSEGYTF. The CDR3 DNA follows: TGTGCCAGCAGGGGATTTTTGAGATCGGAAGGCTACACCTTC.

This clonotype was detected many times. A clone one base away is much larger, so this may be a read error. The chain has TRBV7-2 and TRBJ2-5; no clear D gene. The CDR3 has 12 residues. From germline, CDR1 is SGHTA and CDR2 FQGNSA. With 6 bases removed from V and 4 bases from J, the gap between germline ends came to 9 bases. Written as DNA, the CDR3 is TGTGCCAGCAGGTTAACGGGAGAGACCCAGTACTTC. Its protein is CASRLTGETQYF.

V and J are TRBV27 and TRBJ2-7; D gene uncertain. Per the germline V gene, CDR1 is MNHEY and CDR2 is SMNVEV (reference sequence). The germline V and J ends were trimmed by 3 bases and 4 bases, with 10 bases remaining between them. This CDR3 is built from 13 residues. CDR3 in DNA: TGTGCCAGCAGTTTTAGCCCCTTATACGAGCAGTACTTC. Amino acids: CASSFSPLYEQYF.

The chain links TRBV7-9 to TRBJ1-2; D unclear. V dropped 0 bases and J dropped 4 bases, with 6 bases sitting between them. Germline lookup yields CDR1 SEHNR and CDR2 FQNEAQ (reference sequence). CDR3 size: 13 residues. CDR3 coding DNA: TGTGCCAGCAGCTTAGCCATCGGCTATGGCTACACCTTC. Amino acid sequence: CASSLAIGYGYTF.

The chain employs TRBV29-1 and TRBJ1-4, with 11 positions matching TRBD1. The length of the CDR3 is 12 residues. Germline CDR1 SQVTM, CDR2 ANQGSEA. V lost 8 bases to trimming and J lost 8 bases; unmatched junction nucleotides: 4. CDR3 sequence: CSIGTGGEKLFF. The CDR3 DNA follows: TGCAGCATCGGGACAGGGGGAGAAAAACTGTTTTTT. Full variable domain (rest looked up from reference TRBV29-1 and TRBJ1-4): SAVISQKPSRDICQRGTSLTIQCQVDSQVTMMFWYRQQPGQSLTLIATANQGSEATYESGFVIDKFPISRPNLTFSTLTVSNMSPEDSSIYLCSIGTGGEKLFFGSGTQLSVL.

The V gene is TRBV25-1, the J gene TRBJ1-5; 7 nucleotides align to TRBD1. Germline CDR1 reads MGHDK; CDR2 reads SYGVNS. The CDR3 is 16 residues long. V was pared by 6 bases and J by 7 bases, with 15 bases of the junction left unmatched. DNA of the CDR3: TGTGCCAGCAGCCCCGGCGGCAGGGGGGGGAACCAGCCCCAGCATTTT. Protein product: CASSPGGRGGNQPQHF.

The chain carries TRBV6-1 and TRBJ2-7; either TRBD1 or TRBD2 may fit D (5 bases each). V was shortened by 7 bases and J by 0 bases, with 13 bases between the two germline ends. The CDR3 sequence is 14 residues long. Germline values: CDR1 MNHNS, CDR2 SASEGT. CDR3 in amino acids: CASTWGTTSYEQYF. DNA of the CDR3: TGTGCCAGCACCTGGGGGACGACCTCCTACGAGCAGTACTTC.

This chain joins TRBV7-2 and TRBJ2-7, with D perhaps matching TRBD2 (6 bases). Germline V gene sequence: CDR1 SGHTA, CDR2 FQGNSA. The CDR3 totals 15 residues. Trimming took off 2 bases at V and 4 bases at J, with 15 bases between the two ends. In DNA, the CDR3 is TGTGCCAGCAGCTTAATGGGGACGGGAGATTACGAGCAGTACTTC. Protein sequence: CASSLMGTGDYEQYF.

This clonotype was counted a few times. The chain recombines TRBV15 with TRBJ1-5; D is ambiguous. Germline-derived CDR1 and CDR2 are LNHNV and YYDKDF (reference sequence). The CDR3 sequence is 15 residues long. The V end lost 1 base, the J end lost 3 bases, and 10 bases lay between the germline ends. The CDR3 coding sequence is TGTGCCACCAGCAGAGGTGGCGGGTCCAATCAGCCCCAGCATTTT. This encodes CATSRGGGSNQPQHF.

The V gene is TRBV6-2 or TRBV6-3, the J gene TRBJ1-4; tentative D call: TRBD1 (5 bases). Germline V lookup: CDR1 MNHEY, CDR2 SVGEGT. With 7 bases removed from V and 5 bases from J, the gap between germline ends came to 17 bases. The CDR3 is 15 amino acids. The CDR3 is CASTYGATPNEKLFF. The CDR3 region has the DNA TGTGCCAGCACCTACGGGGCGACACCGAATGAAAAACTGTTTTTT.

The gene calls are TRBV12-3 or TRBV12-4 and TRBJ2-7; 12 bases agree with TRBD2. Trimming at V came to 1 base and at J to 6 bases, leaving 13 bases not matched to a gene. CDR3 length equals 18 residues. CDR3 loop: CASSLGSPRGLAGFEQYF. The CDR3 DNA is TGTGCCAGCAGTTTAGGTTCCCCGAGGGGACTAGCGGGTTTCGAGCAGTACTTC.

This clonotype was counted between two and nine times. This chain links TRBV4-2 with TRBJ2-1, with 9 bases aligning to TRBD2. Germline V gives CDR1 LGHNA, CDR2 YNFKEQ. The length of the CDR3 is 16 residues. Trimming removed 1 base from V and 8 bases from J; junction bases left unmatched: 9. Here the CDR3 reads CASSQAGVAGVDEQFF. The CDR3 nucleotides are TGTGCCAGCAGCCAAGCCGGGGTAGCGGGGGTCGATGAGCAGTTCTTC.

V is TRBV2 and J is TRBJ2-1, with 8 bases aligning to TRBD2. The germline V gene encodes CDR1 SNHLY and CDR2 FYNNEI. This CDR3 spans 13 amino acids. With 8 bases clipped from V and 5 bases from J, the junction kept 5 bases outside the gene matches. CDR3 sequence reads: CASRGGYHNEQFF. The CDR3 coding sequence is TGTGCCAGCCGGGGGGGATATCACAATGAGCAGTTCTTC.

The CDR3 region has the DNA TGTGCCATCAGTGTTGGTGGGGGGACAACAGATACGCAGTATTTT. Its protein product is CAISVGGGTTDTQYF. The rearrangement uses TRBV10-3 and TRBJ2-3; D may match TRBD1 or TRBD2 (6 bases each). The ends were cut back, 4 bases at V and 3 bases at J, with 14 bases in the middle. This CDR3 spans 15 amino acids. Germline lookup yields CDR1 ENHRY and CDR2 SYGVKD.

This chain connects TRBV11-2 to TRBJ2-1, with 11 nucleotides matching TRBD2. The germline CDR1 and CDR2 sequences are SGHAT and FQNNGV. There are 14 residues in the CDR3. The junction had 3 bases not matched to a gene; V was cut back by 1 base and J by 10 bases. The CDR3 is CASSLGLAGIEQFF. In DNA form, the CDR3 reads TGTGCCAGCAGCTTAGGACTAGCGGGGATCGAGCAGTTCTTC.

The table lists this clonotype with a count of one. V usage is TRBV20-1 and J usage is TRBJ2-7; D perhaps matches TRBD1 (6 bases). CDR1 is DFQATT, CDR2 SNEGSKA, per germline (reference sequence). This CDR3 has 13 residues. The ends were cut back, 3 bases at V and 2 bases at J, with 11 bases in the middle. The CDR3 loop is CSASTGITYEQYF. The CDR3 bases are TGCAGTGCTAGTACAGGGATTACCTACGAGCAGTACTTC.

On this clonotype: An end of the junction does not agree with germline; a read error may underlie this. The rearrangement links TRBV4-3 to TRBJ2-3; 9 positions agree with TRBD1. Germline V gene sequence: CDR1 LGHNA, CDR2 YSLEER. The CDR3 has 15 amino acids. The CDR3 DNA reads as TGCGCCAGCGGCCAAGAGGGGACAGGGACAGATACGCAGTATTTT. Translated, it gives CASGQEGTGTDTQYF.

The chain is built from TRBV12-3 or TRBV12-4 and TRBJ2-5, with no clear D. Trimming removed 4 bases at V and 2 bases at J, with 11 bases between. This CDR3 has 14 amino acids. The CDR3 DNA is TGTGCCAGCAGTTCAGCAAACCCTCAAGAGACCCAGTACTTC. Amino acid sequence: CASSSANPQETQYF.

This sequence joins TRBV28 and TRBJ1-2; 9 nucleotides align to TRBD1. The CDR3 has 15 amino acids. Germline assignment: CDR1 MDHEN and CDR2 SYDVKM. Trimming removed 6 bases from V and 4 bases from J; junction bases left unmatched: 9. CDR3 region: CASSGTGTGSYGYTF. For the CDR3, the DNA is TGTGCCAGCAGCGGAACCGGGACAGGGTCCTATGGCTACACCTTC.

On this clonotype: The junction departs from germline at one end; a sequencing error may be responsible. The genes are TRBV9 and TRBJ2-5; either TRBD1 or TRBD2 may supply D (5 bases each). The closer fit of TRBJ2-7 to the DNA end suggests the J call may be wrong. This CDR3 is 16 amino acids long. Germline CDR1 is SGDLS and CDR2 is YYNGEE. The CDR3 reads CTSSPSPGTALYEQYF. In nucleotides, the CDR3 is TGTACCAGCAGCCCATCGCCCGGGACGGCACTCTACGAGCAGTACTTC.

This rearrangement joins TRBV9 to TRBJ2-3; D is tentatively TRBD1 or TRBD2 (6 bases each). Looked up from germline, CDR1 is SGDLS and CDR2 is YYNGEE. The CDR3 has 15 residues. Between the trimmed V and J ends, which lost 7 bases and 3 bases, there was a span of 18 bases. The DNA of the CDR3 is TGTGCCAGCGGACCGGGGGCCCGGCTAACAGATACGCAGTATTTT. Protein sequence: CASGPGARLTDTQYF. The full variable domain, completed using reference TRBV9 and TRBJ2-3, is DSGVTQTPKHLITATGQRVTLRCSPRSGDLSVYWYQQSLDQGLQFLIQYYNGEERAKGNILERFSAQQFPDLHSELNLSSLELGDSALYFCASGPGARLTDTQYFGPGTRLTVL.

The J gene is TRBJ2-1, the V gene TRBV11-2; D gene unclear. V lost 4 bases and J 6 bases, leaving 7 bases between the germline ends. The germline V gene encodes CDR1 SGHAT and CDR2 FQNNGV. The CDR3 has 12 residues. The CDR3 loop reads CASSSKFNEQFF. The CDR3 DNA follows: TGTGCCAGCAGCTCCAAATTCAATGAGCAGTTCTTC.

CDR3 protein: CASSLRAGRPNNEQFF. The CDR3 nucleotides are TGTGCCAGCAGCTTACGAGCAGGGCGTCCTAACAATGAGCAGTTCTTC. The chain uses TRBV11-2 and TRBJ2-1; possible D gene TRBD1, 5 bases. V lost 2 bases to trimming and J lost 5 bases, with 16 bases between them. The CDR3 spans 16 residues. Germline CDR1 is SGHAT and CDR2 is FQNNGV.

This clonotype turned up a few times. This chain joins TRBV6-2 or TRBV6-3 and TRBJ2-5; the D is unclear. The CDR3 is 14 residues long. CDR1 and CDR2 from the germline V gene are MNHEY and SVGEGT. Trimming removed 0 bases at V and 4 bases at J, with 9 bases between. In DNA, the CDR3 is TGTGCCAGCAGTTACTCTTCCCTCAGAGAGACCCAGTACTTC. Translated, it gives CASSYSSLRETQYF.

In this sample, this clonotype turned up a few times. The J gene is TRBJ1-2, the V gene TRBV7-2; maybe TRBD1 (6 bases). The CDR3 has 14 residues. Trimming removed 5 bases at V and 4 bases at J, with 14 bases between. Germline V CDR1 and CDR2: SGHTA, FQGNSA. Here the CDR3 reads CASSPQGSLYGYTF. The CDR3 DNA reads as TGTGCCAGCAGCCCTCAGGGGTCCCTCTATGGCTACACCTTC.

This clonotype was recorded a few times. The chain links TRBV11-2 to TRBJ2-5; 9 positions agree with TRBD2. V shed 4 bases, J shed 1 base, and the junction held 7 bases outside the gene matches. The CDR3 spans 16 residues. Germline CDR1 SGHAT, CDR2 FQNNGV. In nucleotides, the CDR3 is TGTGCCAGCAGCTACCGGCTAGCGGGGTCCCAAGAGACCCAGTACTTC. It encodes CASSYRLAGSQETQYF. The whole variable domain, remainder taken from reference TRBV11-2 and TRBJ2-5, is EAGVAQSPRYKIIEKRQSVAFWCNPISGHATLYWYQQILGQGPKLLIQFQNNGVVDDSQLPKDRFSAERLKGVDSTLKIQPAKLEDSAVYLCASSYRLAGSQETQYFGPGTRLLVL.

The CDR3 DNA is TGTGCCAGCAGTCCAGGGGGAATCCCCTCCTACGAGCAGTACTTC. Translated, it gives CASSPGGIPSYEQYF. The genes are TRBV27 and TRBJ2-7, with 7 bases matching TRBD1. The CDR3 consists of 15 residues. Germline trimming cut 5 bases from V and 0 bases from J; bases unmatched to any gene: 7. Looked up from germline, CDR1 is MNHEY and CDR2 is SMNVEV (reference sequence).

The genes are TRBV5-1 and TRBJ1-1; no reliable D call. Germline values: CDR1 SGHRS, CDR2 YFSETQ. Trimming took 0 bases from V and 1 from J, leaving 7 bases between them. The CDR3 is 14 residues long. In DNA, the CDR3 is TGCGCCAGCAGCTTGGCGACAAGGAACACTGAAGCTTTCTTT. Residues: CASSLATRNTEAFF.

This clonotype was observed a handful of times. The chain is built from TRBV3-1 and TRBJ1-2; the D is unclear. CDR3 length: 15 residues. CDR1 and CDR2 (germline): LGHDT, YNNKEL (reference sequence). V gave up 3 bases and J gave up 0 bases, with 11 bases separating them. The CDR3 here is CASSQWVSSNYGYTF. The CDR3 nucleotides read TGTGCCAGCAGCCAGTGGGTCAGTTCTAACTATGGCTACACCTTC.

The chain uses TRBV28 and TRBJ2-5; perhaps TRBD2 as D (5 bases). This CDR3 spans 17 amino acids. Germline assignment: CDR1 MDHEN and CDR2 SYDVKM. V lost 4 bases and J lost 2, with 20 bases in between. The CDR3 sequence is CASSWHRGIRVQETQYF. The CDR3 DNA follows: TGTGCCAGCAGTTGGCACAGAGGGATTAGGGTACAAGAGACCCAGTACTTC.